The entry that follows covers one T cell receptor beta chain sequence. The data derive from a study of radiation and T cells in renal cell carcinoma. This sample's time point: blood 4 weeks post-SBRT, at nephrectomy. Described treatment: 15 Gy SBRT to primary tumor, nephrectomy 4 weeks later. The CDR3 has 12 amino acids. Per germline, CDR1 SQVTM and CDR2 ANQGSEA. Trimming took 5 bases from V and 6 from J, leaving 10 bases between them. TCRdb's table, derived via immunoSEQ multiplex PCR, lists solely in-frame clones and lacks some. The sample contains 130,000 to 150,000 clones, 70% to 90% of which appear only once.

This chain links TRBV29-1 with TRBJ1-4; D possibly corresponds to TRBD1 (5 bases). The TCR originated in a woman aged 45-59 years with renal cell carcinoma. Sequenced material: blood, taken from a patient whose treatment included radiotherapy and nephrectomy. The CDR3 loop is CSVSGGDEKLFF. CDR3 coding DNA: TGCAGCGTTTCCGGGGGGGATGAAAAACTGTTTTTT.